These T cell receptor beta chains were read from a single sample in a study of cytomegalovirus exposure and HLA in healthy donors. TCRdb's copy holds only in-frame clones and misses some; the assay was immunoSEQ multiplex PCR. The sample has tens of thousands of clones, around 81% seen once; the top ten hold 1.1%. The sequencing sample was made of PBMCs. These receptors originate from a male donor in good health and CMV-seronegative. The CDR3 runs from the conserved cysteine through the conserved F or W. D genes are given only for firm matches. The size entry is marked missing in some rows and otherwise reads once, few, many or a size class.

CDR3 DNA,CDR3 protein,V gene,D gene,clone size,J gene
TGTGCCAGCAGCTTAGCGGGCCGCTCCTACGAGCAGTACTTC,CASSLAGRSYEQYF,TRBV7-8,-,-,TRBJ2-7
TGTGCCAGCAGCCCCAGGTTGGGCGGGGGGGCCGGTGCAGATACGCAGTATTTT,CASSPRLGGGAGADTQYF,TRBV7-2,TRBD2,-,TRBJ2-3
TGTGCCAGCAACAGGGAAACCGGGGAGCTGTTTTTT,CASNRETGELFF,TRBV9,-,-,TRBJ2-2
TGTGCCAGCAGCCCCCGACTAGCGGTGGGCACCGGGGAGCTGTTTTTT,CASSPRLAVGTGELFF,TRBV7-6,TRBD2,-,TRBJ2-2
TGTGCCAGCGGGACAGAATCCTACGAGCAGTACTTC,CASGTESYEQYF,TRBV5-4,TRBD1,-,TRBJ2-7
TGCGCCAGCACCACGGCTAGCGGGAGCGGAATGTACAATGAGCAGTTCTTC,CASTTASGSGMYNEQFF,TRBV5-1,TRBD2,-,TRBJ2-1
TGTGCCAGCAGCTCCGGGACAGTGTTGCGGCCCCAGCATTTT,CASSSGTVLRPQHF,TRBV7-9,TRBD1,-,TRBJ1-5
TGTGCCAGCAGCGTAGGTGACAGGCTAAACACTGAAGCTTTCTTT,CASSVGDRLNTEAFF,TRBV9,-,once,TRBJ1-1
TGCGCCAGCAGCCTATATCCCCCGGGACAGTTACAAGAGACCCAGTACTTC,CASSLYPPGQLQETQYF,TRBV4-1,TRBD1,-,TRBJ2-5
TGTGCCAGCAGTTACTCGAGCGCAGGGGACGAAAAACTGTTTTTT,CASSYSSAGDEKLFF,TRBV6-5,-,-,TRBJ1-4
TGTGCCAGCAGTTTGGAACAGGAGACCTACGAGCAGTACTTC,CASSLEQETYEQYF,TRBV28,-,-,TRBJ2-7
TGCAGCGTTGGTGGGGCAGGGGGGACCTACGAGCAGTACTTC,CSVGGAGGTYEQYF,TRBV29-1,-,-,TRBJ2-7
TGCGCCAGCAGCCCCGCGGAATACTATGGCTACACCTTC,CASSPAEYYGYTF,TRBV5-1,-,once,TRBJ1-2
TGTGCCAGTAGTATAAAACCGGACAGGGAATCTGGAAACACCATATATTTT,CASSIKPDRESGNTIYF,TRBV19,TRBD1,-,TRBJ1-3
TGTGCCAGCAGCAGGATTCGGGGGTCATCCTACGAGCAGTACTTC,CASSRIRGSSYEQYF,TRBV6-5,-,-,TRBJ2-7
TGTGCCAGCAGCCAAGATCTCAACGGGGTAGCATATGGCTACACCTTC,CASSQDLNGVAYGYTF,TRBV4-2,-,-,TRBJ1-2
TGTGCCAGCATCAATGAACAGGGAGCTTGGTATGGCTACACCTTC,CASINEQGAWYGYTF,TRBV2,-,once,TRBJ1-2
TGTGCCAGTAGTACGGGACAGGGGACAGGTCTGGAGACCCAGTACTTC,CASSTGQGTGLETQYF,TRBV19,TRBD1,-,TRBJ2-5
TGTGCCACCAGCGGAGACAGGGGGTTTACGGAAGGCTACACCTTC,CATSGDRGFTEGYTF,TRBV15,TRBD1,-,TRBJ1-2
TGCGCCAGCAGCCTCCAAGGACATGATGGCTACACCTTC,CASSLQGHDGYTF,TRBV5-1,-,-,TRBJ1-2
TGTGCCAGCAGTTTGCACTCCCTGACCTACGAGCAGTACTTC,CASSLHSLTYEQYF,TRBV28,-,-,TRBJ2-7